What follows describes a single TCR beta chain. Its antigen is not known. Unique molecular identifiers featured in each of the TCR beta cDNA libraries. TCRdb processed the PCR reads anew with MiXCR; each CDR3 protein has one entry. This sample has 700,000 to 900,000 distinct CDR3 sequences, with around 42% found just once. The data derive from a study of post-analysis software for immune sequencing data. Study-level information: Relapsing-remitting, secondary progressive and progressive-relapsing forms made up the multiple sclerosis disease courses.

CDR3 length: 14 amino acids. The ends lost 5 bases at V and 5 bases at J; junction bases unmatched: 5. In germline, CDR1 is MDHEN, CDR2 SYDVKM. Study observations and caveats: Under F measure analysis, samples from one preparation batch co-clustered strongly. Among multiple sclerosis patients, normalized Chao1 diversity was significantly below that of controls. Patients carried 5 or 6 TRBV segments more frequently than controls did, and TRBV5-6, TRBV5-1 and TRBV20-1 were among them.

The sample consisted of blood. The source of this sequence is a girl between 5 and 17 years old with multiple sclerosis. J is TRBJ2-5 and V is TRBV28, with 10 bases that match TRBD1. CDR3 in DNA: TGTGCCAGCAGTCCAAGACAGGGGGCGGAGACCCAGTACTTC. It translates to CASSPRQGAETQYF.